The clone carrying this T cell receptor beta chain was observed once. The entry originates in a study of shared T cell receptors in the human thymus. The V gene end was trimmed by 2 bases and the J gene end by 5 bases; junction bases not matched to a gene: 8. Germline V gene sequence: CDR1 MNHNY, CDR2 SVGAGI (reference sequence). The CDR3 totals 16 residues. Data came from immunoSEQ multiplex PCR; TCRdb stores just in-frame clones and leaves some out. Here the sample spans about 380,000 clones, just under 95% being singletons. The sample comprised thymocytes. The source of this sequence is a human donor. This chain uses TRBV6-6 with TRBJ2-5; TRBD2 aligns across 10 bases. The CDR3 DNA reads TGTGCCAGCAGTTACGTCCTAGCGGGAGACCTTGAGACCCAGTACTTC. It translates to CASSYVLAGDLETQYF.